This entry lists 27 T cell receptor beta chains sequenced from one sample in a study of T cells in Graves' hyperthyroidism and ophthalmopathy (dated by TCRdb to between 2018 and 2021). Libraries were constructed by multiplex PCR. Sequencing used an Illumina HiSeq 2000. TCR beta CDR3 regions were amplified from RNA transcripts. The first round of RT-PCR for the TCR CDR3 was performed with the HTBI primer set and the Qiagen OneStep RT-PCR kit. TCRdb passed the public sequencing reads through fastp at Q25 and MiXCR, retaining productive beta sequences. Rows merge per CDR3 protein into single entries with the most common DNA and genes. The sample includes tens of thousands of distinct CDR3 sequences, with around half observed a single time. Roughly 6.2% of the sample goes to the ten largest clones. Sequenced input: blood. Receptors were obtained from a woman in her forties or fifties with Graves' hyperthyroidism that later progressed to Graves' ophthalmopathy.

The rearrangement uses TRBV20-1 and TRBJ1-5, with a weak D call TRBD1 (6 bases). The germline gives CDR1 DFQATT, CDR2 SNEGSKA (reference sequence). The CDR3 is made up of 12 amino acids. Trimming cost V 5 bases and J 11 bases, with 16 bases left between them. The CDR3 reads CSAGGAQETQHF. CDR3 DNA sequence: TGCAGTGCTGGGGGGGCCCAAGAGACCCAGCATTTT.

This clonotype was seen ten or more times. V usage is TRBV20-1 and J usage is TRBJ2-5; 8 bases agree with TRBD1. CDR3 length: 15 residues. Trimming removed 0 bases from V and 2 bases from J; junction bases left unmatched: 5. The germline V gene encodes CDR1 DFQATT and CDR2 SNEGSKA (reference sequence). CDR3 nucleotides: TGCAGTGCTAGAGATCGGGGGACAGGTCAAGAGACCCAGTACTTC. Translation: CSARDRGTGQETQYF.

The rearrangement joins TRBV29-1 to TRBJ2-7, with a weak D call TRBD1 (8 bases). Germline V gene lookup returns CDR1 SQVTM and CDR2 ANQGSEA. The CDR3 extends over 13 amino acids. Trimming took 5 bases from V and 4 from J, leaving 15 bases between them. The DNA for the CDR3 is TGCAGCGTTACAGGGGGGGCTACTTACGAGCAGTACTTC. The encoded protein is CSVTGGATYEQYF.

This chain joins TRBV20-1 and TRBJ2-7; D remains ambiguous. In germline, CDR1 is DFQATT, CDR2 SNEGSKA (reference sequence). Trimming shortened V by 6 bases and J by 0 bases, and 12 bases separated the two germline ends. The CDR3 has 13 residues. For the CDR3, the DNA is TGCAGTGCGAGGCAGATGAGCTCCTACGAGCAGTACTTC. The encoded protein is CSARQMSSYEQYF.

This clonotype has at least ten counts. The chain joins TRBV7-3 to TRBJ1-1; D is perhaps TRBD1 (5 bases). CDR3 length: 13 amino acids. Germline lookup yields CDR1 SGHTA and CDR2 FQGTGA. The V gene lost 5 bases and the J gene lost 1 base, with 8 bases spanning the gap. The CDR3 region is CASSTQGNTEAFF. The CDR3 nucleotides are TGTGCCAGCAGCACCCAGGGGAACACTGAAGCTTTCTTT. The complete variable domain, with remaining parts taken from reference TRBV7-3 and TRBJ1-1, reads GAGVSQTPSNKVTEKGKYVELRCDPISGHTALYWYRQSLGQGPEFLIYFQGTGAADDSGLPNDRFFAVRPEGSVSTLKIQRTERGDSAVYLCASSTQGNTEAFFGQGTRLTVV.

In its sample, this clonotype was seen many times. The rearrangement uses TRBV29-1 and TRBJ1-3, with D perhaps TRBD1 (6 bases). The CDR3 spans 13 residues. CDR1 is SQVTM, CDR2 ANQGSEA, per germline. V lost 4 bases, J lost 0 bases, and 7 bases lay in between. CDR3 sequence: CSVGGGSGNTIYF. The CDR3 DNA follows: TGCAGCGTTGGAGGGGGCTCTGGAAACACCATATATTTT.

Comments on this clonotype: This may stem from a read error, because a much larger clone lies one nucleotide away. The CDR3 bases are TGCGCCAGCAGATGGCAGAGCACCTGCAGTGAGCAGTTCTTC. This codes for CASRWQSTCSEQFF. The chain couples TRBV5-1 to TRBJ2-1; D remains ambiguous. The CDR3 has 14 residues. Trimming removed 5 bases at V and 9 bases at J, with 18 bases between. Germline values: CDR1 SGHRS, CDR2 YFSETQ.

The chain recombines TRBV20-1 with TRBJ2-5; TRBD2 aligns across 7 bases. Germline CDR1 and CDR2: DFQATT and SNEGSKA (reference sequence). The CDR3 sequence is 13 residues long. V was pared by 8 bases and J by 5 bases, with 11 bases of the junction left unmatched. CDR3 region: CSYFLGGLETQYF. The DNA of the CDR3 is TGCAGTTACTTCCTCGGGGGGTTGGAGACCCAGTACTTC.

This clonotype was picked up a small number of times. The chain has TRBV20-1 and TRBJ1-2; D gene uncertain. This CDR3 comprises 12 residues. V lost 0 bases and J 5 bases, leaving 7 bases between the germline ends. CDR1 DFQATT and CDR2 SNEGSKA come from the germline V gene (reference sequence). The DNA of the CDR3 is TGCAGTGCTAGAGACTGGGAATATGGCTACACCTTC. Protein sequence: CSARDWEYGYTF.

This clonotype has ten or more counts. This chain links TRBV7-8 with TRBJ1-4, with 8 bases that match TRBD1. Germline V gene lookup returns CDR1 SGHVS and CDR2 FQNEAQ. J gave up 1 base and V 8 bases, and 12 bases lay outside the gene matches. The CDR3 length is 17 residues. CDR3 protein: CASAYDRGGVTNEKLFF. The CDR3 coding sequence is TGTGCCAGCGCATACGACAGGGGAGGGGTAACTAATGAAAAACTGTTTTTT.

This rearrangement joins TRBV19 to TRBJ2-1, with TRBD2 matching over 8 bases. This CDR3 region has 17 residues. The germline gives CDR1 LNHDA, CDR2 SQIVND (reference sequence). Unmatched junction bases numbered 12, after V lost 7 bases and J lost 1 base. The CDR3 loop reads CASIPMGSGSSYNEQFF. CDR3 coding DNA: TGTGCCAGTATACCAATGGGGAGCGGGAGTTCCTACAATGAGCAGTTCTTC.

The chain employs TRBV24-1 and TRBJ2-1, with D tentatively TRBD2 (6 bases). This CDR3 is 14 amino acids long. Per germline, CDR1 KGHDR and CDR2 SFDVKD. V was clipped by 9 bases and J by 0 bases, with 11 bases between them. Here the CDR3 DNA reads TGTGCCACCGGGGAGGCCCTCTCCTACAATGAGCAGTTCTTC. Encoded protein: CATGEALSYNEQFF.

Comments on this clonotype: Since no conserved phenylalanine or tryptophan closes the CDR3, a read error is the likely cause. The limits of the CDR3 on the DNA are not certain, so only TCRdb's listed CDR3 is given. The CDR3 protein is CASSLGGGPL. V gene TRBV5-4 combines with J gene TRBJ2-4; the table names TRBD1, a call not compared with the DNA. CDR1 is SGHNT, CDR2 YYREEE, per germline (reference sequence). The CDR3 has 10 residues if both end residues are counted.

The rearrangement joins TRBV20-1 to TRBJ1-6; 8 bases fit TRBD1. CDR3 size: 16 residues. The germline V gene encodes CDR1 DFQATT and CDR2 SNEGSKA (reference sequence). Losses at the gene ends were 5 bases for V and 1 base for J; bases not matched to a gene: 7. CDR3 residues: CSAPDRERSYNSPLHF. CDR3 DNA sequence: TGCAGTGCTCCGGACAGGGAGCGTTCCTATAATTCACCCCTCCACTTT.

Many counts were recorded for this clonotype. The chain couples TRBV5-6 to TRBJ1-2; no firm D call. CDR1 is SGHDT and CDR2 is YYEEEE in the germline V gene. V gave up 0 bases and J gave up 11 bases, with 8 bases separating them. The CDR3 extends over 11 amino acids. CDR3 residues: CASSLVERYTF. The CDR3 bases are TGTGCCAGCAGCTTGGTGGAGAGGTACACCTTC.

The V and J genes are TRBV18 and TRBJ1-5; D is possibly TRBD1 (5 bases). Germline assignment: CDR1 KGHSH and CDR2 LQKENI. V dropped 5 bases and J dropped 5 bases, with 16 bases sitting between them. The CDR3 is made up of 15 amino acids. CDR3 sequence reads: CASSNQGIGDQPQHF. CDR3 DNA sequence: TGTGCCAGCTCAAATCAGGGTATCGGTGATCAGCCCCAGCATTTT.

This clonotype came up many times. Germline and junction disagree at one end, which may indicate a read error. This CDR3 reads CASSLAGGPDETQYF. The DNA for the CDR3 is TGTGCTAGCAGCTTAGCGGGAGGGCCTGACGAGACCCAGTACTTC. The V gene is TRBV7-7, the J gene TRBJ2-5, with 11 bases matching TRBD2. Germline assignment: CDR1 SSHAT and CDR2 FNYEAQ (reference sequence). This CDR3 has 15 residues.

This clonotype was seen repeatedly, ten times or more. The V gene is TRBV12-3 or TRBV12-4, the J gene TRBJ1-6; D remains ambiguous. The length of the CDR3 is 13 residues. Deletions cut 6 bases from V and 6 bases from J, with 9 bases between. The chain's CDR3 is CASRRMSNSPLHF. DNA of the CDR3: TGTGCCAGCAGGAGGATGAGTAATTCACCCCTCCACTTT.

This clonotype counts as medium-sized. The V call is TRBV24-1, the J call TRBJ2-1; D might be TRBD2 (6 bases). The V end lost 10 bases, the J end lost 7 bases, and 10 bases lay between the germline ends. Per germline, CDR1 KGHDR and CDR2 SFDVKD. CDR3 length: 11 amino acids. The CDR3 protein is CATRDLNEQFF. Written as DNA, the CDR3 is TGTGCCACAAGGGACTTGAATGAGCAGTTCTTC.

The chain joins TRBV2 to TRBJ2-3, with 14 nucleotides matching TRBD2. J lost 5 bases, V lost 5 bases, and 9 bases had no gene match. Germline assignment: CDR1 SNHLY and CDR2 FYNNEI. The CDR3 runs to 17 residues. CDR3 in DNA: TGTGCCAGCAGTCCCGGGACTAGCGGGGGTGGAATAGATACGCAGTATTTT. The encoded protein is CASSPGTSGGGIDTQYF.

This clonotype has at least ten counts. The chain uses TRBV15 and TRBJ2-3, with D perhaps matching TRBD2 (7 bases). CDR3 length equals 14 residues. Germline lookup yields CDR1 LNHNV and CDR2 YYDKDF (reference sequence). Trimming cost V 3 bases and J 6 bases, with 13 bases left between them. DNA for the CDR3: TGTGCCACCAGCAGGGGCGAGGGGGGGGATACGCAGTATTTT. Translation: CATSRGEGGDTQYF.

The rearrangement joins TRBV20-1 to TRBJ2-7; 9 bases fit TRBD2. The trim removed 2 bases at V and 3 bases at J, leaving 5 bases unmatched. This CDR3 contains 14 residues. The V gene's germline CDR1 is DFQATT and CDR2 SNEGSKA (reference sequence). CDR3 loop: CSARKRTSVYEQYF. As DNA, the CDR3 is TGCAGTGCTAGAAAACGGACTAGCGTCTACGAGCAGTACTTC.

Within the sample, this clonotype is medium-sized. This chain uses TRBV7-2 with TRBJ2-7; TRBD2 aligns across 7 bases. Germline V CDR1 and CDR2: SGHTA, FQGNSA. This CDR3 is built from 15 residues. V lost 4 bases, J lost 4 bases, and 10 bases stayed unmatched. CDR3 sequence (DNA): TGTGCCAGCAGCTCAAAGGGGAGGGAGAGGTACGAGCAGTACTTC. Translation gives CASSSKGRERYEQYF.

This clonotype was counted between two and nine times. This chain's CDR3 is CASRGTGYHEQYF. The CDR3 DNA is TGTGCCAGCCGCGGGACAGGGTACCACGAGCAGTACTTC. The V and J genes are TRBV7-8 and TRBJ2-7, with TRBD1 matching 9 bases. The junction had 7 bases not matched to a gene; V was cut back by 8 bases and J by 5 bases. This CDR3 has 13 residues. Germline values: CDR1 SGHVS, CDR2 FQNEAQ.

A word on this clonotype: This CDR3 is missing its conserved last phenylalanine or tryptophan, likely due to a read error. The rearrangement uses TRBV6-1 and TRBJ1-6, with TRBD1 as a possible D gene (5 bases). There are 14 residues in the CDR3. Germline CDR1 is MNHNS and CDR2 is SASEGT. CDR3 in amino acids: CAGSAGPWGSPLHI. CDR3 bases: TGTGCCGGCAGTGCTGGTCCCTGGGGCTCACCCCTCCACATT.

This chain links TRBV9 with TRBJ1-2; 7 bases are shared with TRBD1. CDR3 length: 15 residues. The germline CDR1 and CDR2 sequences are SGDLS and YYNGEE. J was trimmed by 6 bases and V by 6 bases; bases with no gene match: 14. CDR3 DNA sequence: TGTGCCAGCACCTCCTTGAGACAGGGCTTTAATGGCTACACCTTC. Translation gives CASTSLRQGFNGYTF.

This clonotype appeared many times. The chain joins TRBV3-1 to TRBJ1-1, with D hard to call. The germline gives CDR1 LGHDT, CDR2 YNNKEL (reference sequence). The CDR3 contains 14 residues. Trimming took 4 bases from V and 3 from J, leaving 12 bases between them. CDR3 region: CASSLGRRDTEAFF. The CDR3 DNA reads TGTGCCAGCAGCCTCGGAAGGAGAGACACTGAAGCTTTCTTT.